This T cell receptor beta chain was found in a study of identical twins. Losses at the gene ends were 5 bases for V and 2 bases for J; bases not matched to a gene: 6. Germline V gene sequence: CDR1 SGHTA, CDR2 FQGNSA. The CDR3 sequence is 15 residues long. TCRdb re-derived calls from the 5' RACE reads in MiXCR, one entry per CDR3 protein. Here the sample spans around 500,000 distinct CDR3 sequences, 11% to 15% being singletons. The data were also submitted as part of a second study, on yellow fever vaccine responses in identical twins.

The source material was CD4+ T cells sorted from blood. The gene calls are TRBV7-2 and TRBJ2-7; 10 nucleotides agree with TRBD1. The sequence derives from a woman aged 18 to 35 in good health. The CDR3 loop is CASSQQGQGTYEQYF. The CDR3 bases are TGTGCCAGCAGCCAACAGGGACAGGGGACCTACGAGCAGTACTTC. Drawing the rest from reference TRBV7-2 and TRBJ2-7, the complete variable domain is GAGVSQSPSNKVTEKGKDVELRCDPISGHTALYWYRQSLGQGLEFLIYFQGNSAPDKSGLPSDRFSAERTGGSVSTLTIQRTQQEDSAVYLCASSQQGQGTYEQYFGPGTRLTVT.